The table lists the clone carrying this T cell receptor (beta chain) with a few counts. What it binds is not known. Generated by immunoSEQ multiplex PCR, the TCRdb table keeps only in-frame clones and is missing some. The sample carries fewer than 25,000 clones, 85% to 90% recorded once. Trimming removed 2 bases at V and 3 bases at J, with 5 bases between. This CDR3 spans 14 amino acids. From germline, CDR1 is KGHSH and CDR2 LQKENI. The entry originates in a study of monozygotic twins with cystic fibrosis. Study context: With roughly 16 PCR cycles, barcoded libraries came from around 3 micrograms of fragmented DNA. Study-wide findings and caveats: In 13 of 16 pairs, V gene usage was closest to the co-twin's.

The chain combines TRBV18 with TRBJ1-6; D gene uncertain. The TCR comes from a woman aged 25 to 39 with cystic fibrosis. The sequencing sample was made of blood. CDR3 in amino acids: CASSPSHYNSPLHF. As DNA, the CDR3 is TGTGCCAGCTCACCATCACACTATAATTCACCCCTCCACTTT.